These 32 T cell receptor beta chains were sequenced from one sample in a study of cytomegalovirus exposure and HLA in healthy donors. The PCR made use of 60 Vbeta and 13 Jbeta primers. Sequencing was performed with immunoSEQ multiplex PCR; in TCRdb, only in-frame clones are kept and a portion is missing. The sample lists roughly 110,000 clones, around 77% seen once, with around 4% in the top ten. The specimen sequenced was PBMCs. These receptors all stem from a male donor in good health and CMV-seronegative.

The chain uses TRBV7-9 and TRBJ1-2; D perhaps matches TRBD1 (5 bases). This CDR3 comprises 15 residues. The V gene's germline CDR1 is SEHNR and CDR2 FQNEAQ (reference sequence). Trimming removed 5 bases from V and 4 bases from J, with 17 bases in between. Here the CDR3 DNA reads TGTGCCAGCAGCCGAACGGCGGGGGAGACCTATGGCTACACCTTC. Its protein product is CASSRTAGETYGYTF.

The chain joins TRBV19 to TRBJ2-2; the D is unclear. Germline V gene data show CDR1 as LNHDA and CDR2 as SQIVND (reference sequence). V lost 5 bases to trimming and J lost 5 bases, with 3 bases between them. The CDR3 extends over 11 amino acids. CDR3 protein: CASSLTGELFF. CDR3 in DNA: TGTGCCAGTAGTTTAACCGGGGAGCTGTTTTTT.

This chain connects TRBV10-1 to TRBJ2-2, with 9 bases aligning to TRBD1. The CDR3 runs 15 residues. In germline, CDR1 is WNHNN, CDR2 SYGVQD (reference sequence). V was clipped by 6 bases and J by 5 bases; unmatched bases: 7. In nucleotides, the CDR3 is TGCGCCAGCAGCGGTACAGGGGGCCTTACCGGGGAGCTGTTTTTT. The encoded protein is CASSGTGGLTGELFF.

This chain uses TRBV4-1 with TRBJ2-7; D is perhaps TRBD2 (5 bases). Per the germline V gene, CDR1 is MGHRA and CDR2 is YSYEKL. The CDR3 has 17 residues. The V and J ends lost 2 bases and 3 bases respectively, with 20 bases between them. The CDR3 protein is CASSQTTAAATHYEQYF. CDR3 nucleotide sequence: TGCGCCAGCAGCCAAACAACAGCGGCAGCGACACACTACGAGCAGTACTTC.

This chain connects TRBV5-1 to TRBJ2-1; 9 nucleotides agree with TRBD2. The CDR3 runs to 16 residues. Germline-derived CDR1 and CDR2 are SGHRS and YFSETQ. After removal of 4 bases from V and 8 bases from J, the junction contained 13 bases not matched to a gene. CDR3 loop: CASSPAGTSMVDEQFF. CDR3 in DNA: TGCGCCAGCAGCCCAGCCGGGACTAGCATGGTCGATGAGCAGTTCTTC.

J is TRBJ1-5 and V is TRBV7-2; D perhaps matches TRBD1 (5 bases). V was clipped by 1 base and J by 5 bases, with 15 bases between them. Germline CDR1 is SGHTA and CDR2 is FQGNSA. This CDR3 is built from 16 residues. The CDR3 DNA sequence: TGTGCCAGCAGCTTAGACGCAGGGTGGGGGGATCAGCCCCAGCATTTT. This codes for CASSLDAGWGDQPQHF.

This clone was seen more than once but under ten times. J is TRBJ2-7 and V is TRBV5-6, with 7 nucleotides matching TRBD2. Trimming took 3 bases from V and 3 from J; bases not matched to a gene: 9. Germline V gene sequence: CDR1 SGHDT, CDR2 YYEEEE. The CDR3 is made up of 15 amino acids. The CDR3 sequence is CASSSSLASRYEQYF. CDR3 DNA: TGTGCCAGCAGCTCATCACTAGCGAGTCGCTACGAGCAGTACTTC.

This clone was recorded a few times. The V gene is TRBV9, the J gene TRBJ1-2, with TRBD1 matching 7 bases. The V segment lost 4 bases and the J segment 4 bases; nucleotides outside the gene matches: 4. The V gene's germline CDR1 is SGDLS and CDR2 YYNGEE. The CDR3 contains 13 residues. CDR3 coding DNA: TGTGCCAGCAGCCTGACAGGGAGCTATGGCTACACCTTC. Protein product: CASSLTGSYGYTF. Full variable domain (remainder filled in from reference TRBV9 and TRBJ1-2): DSGVTQTPKHLITATGQRVTLRCSPRSGDLSVYWYQQSLDQGLQFLIQYYNGEERAKGNILERFSAQQFPDLHSELNLSSLELGDSALYFCASSLTGSYGYTFGSGTRLTVV.

This clone was observed a few times. CDR3: CAWRASGRGTDTQYF. DNA of the CDR3: TGTGCCTGGAGAGCTAGCGGGAGGGGCACAGATACGCAGTATTTT. The chain has TRBV30 and TRBJ2-3, with 12 bases fitting TRBD2. The CDR3 runs to 15 residues. Germline CDR1 GTSNPN, CDR2 SVGIG (reference sequence). V shed 3 bases and J 1 base; nucleotides not matched to a gene: 2.

The CDR3 spells CASSLTQAGGYTF. DNA of the CDR3: TGCGCCAGCAGCTTGACCCAGGCAGGTGGCTACACCTTC. V is TRBV5-1 and J is TRBJ1-2; D unclear. Germline V lookup: CDR1 SGHRS, CDR2 YFSETQ. The V end lost 1 base, the J end lost 7 bases, and 11 bases lay between the germline ends. CDR3 length: 13 amino acids.

This chain uses TRBV5-8 with TRBJ2-3; 8 nucleotides agree with TRBD2. This CDR3 comprises 17 residues. CDR1 is SGHTS, CDR2 YDEGEE, per germline. With 0 bases clipped from V and 4 bases from J, the junction kept 10 bases outside the gene matches. CDR3 nucleotides: TGTGCCAGCAGCTTGGCCCAGTTAGCGGGATGGGCAGATACGCAGTATTTT. Its translation: CASSLAQLAGWADTQYF.

The chain employs TRBV6-1 and TRBJ2-5; TRBD2 matches 14 bases. J was trimmed by 4 bases and V by 4 bases; bases with no gene match: 14. CDR1 MNHNS and CDR2 SASEGT come from the germline V gene. The CDR3 length is 19 residues. CDR3: CASSGGTVGTSGRLETQYF. The DNA for the CDR3 is TGTGCCAGCAGTGGTGGGACAGTAGGGACTAGCGGGAGATTAGAGACCCAGTACTTC.

The sample holds a few counts of this clone. The V and J genes are TRBV4-1 and TRBJ2-1; 11 nucleotides match TRBD2. The CDR3 is 17 amino acids. CDR1 and CDR2 (germline): MGHRA, YSYEKL. V was clipped by 3 bases and J by 5 bases; unmatched bases: 9. CDR3 DNA sequence: TGCGCCAGCAGCCACTTACTAGCGGGGGTTTTAGACAATGAGCAGTTCTTC. It encodes CASSHLLAGVLDNEQFF.

V and J are TRBV12-5 and TRBJ2-5, with 9 bases matching TRBD1. The last part of the DNA fits TRBJ2-7 better; the J call may be wrong. The CDR3 length is 14 residues. In germline, CDR1 is LGHNT, CDR2 FRNRAP. CDR3 sequence: CASGSDRGLGEQYF. As DNA, the CDR3 is TGTGCTAGTGGTTCGGACAGGGGTCTGGGCGAGCAGTACTTC.

The rearrangement links TRBV5-1 to TRBJ2-3, with TRBD1 as a possible D gene (6 bases). V lost 2 bases and J 5 bases, leaving 12 bases between the germline ends. The CDR3 contains 14 residues. Germline V lookup: CDR1 SGHRS, CDR2 YFSETQ. The CDR3, as DNA: TGCGCCAGCAGCTTACAGGGAATGCAAGATACGCAGTATTTT. Translating it yields CASSLQGMQDTQYF.

This clone came up once. The conserved closing phenylalanine or tryptophan is absent in this CDR3, likely reflecting a read error. This chain uses TRBV5-6 with TRBJ2-7; possibly TRBD1 for D (6 bases). The germline V and J ends were trimmed by 0 bases and 0 bases, with 13 bases remaining between them. Germline values: CDR1 SGHDT, CDR2 YYEEEE. The CDR3 totals 16 residues. CDR3 loop: CASSLGITGSSYEQYL. CDR3 bases: TGTGCCAGCAGCTTGGGTATCACAGGGTCCTCCTACGAGCAGTACCTC.

V usage is TRBV2 and J usage is TRBJ2-7; weak D call: TRBD2 (5 bases). CDR3 length: 14 amino acids. Germline V gene data show CDR1 as SNHLY and CDR2 as FYNNEI. The ends were cut back, 6 bases at V and 2 bases at J, with 14 bases in the middle. CDR3 DNA sequence: TGTGCCAGCAGGATCCAGAGTAGCGCCTACGAGCAGTACTTC. Translated, it gives CASRIQSSAYEQYF.

This clone showed up just once. The chain couples TRBV7-2 to TRBJ1-3; D is perhaps TRBD1 (5 bases). V was cut by 5 bases and J by 2 bases, with 10 bases left in between. The CDR3 totals 14 residues. CDR1 and CDR2 (germline): SGHTA, FQGNSA. CDR3 bases: TGTGCCAGCAGCCCCAGACAGACTGGAAACACCATATATTTT. It yields the protein CASSPRQTGNTIYF.

This clone was counted between two and nine times. This sequence joins TRBV27 and TRBJ2-7; possible D gene TRBD1, 6 bases. V was pared by 6 bases and J by 0 bases, with 9 bases between. Germline CDR1 and CDR2: MNHEY and SMNVEV (reference sequence). The CDR3 runs 13 residues. DNA of the CDR3: TGTGCCAGCAGGACAGGTTTCTCCTACGAGCAGTACTTC. This translates into CASRTGFSYEQYF.

The table lists this clone with a few counts. V is TRBV28 and J is TRBJ1-3; D perhaps matches TRBD1 (6 bases). Deletions cut 5 bases from V and 0 bases from J, with 11 bases between. The CDR3 has 15 residues. Germline values: CDR1 MDHEN, CDR2 SYDVKM. CDR3 residues: CASSERGFSGNTIYF. The DNA for the CDR3 is TGTGCCAGCAGTGAAAGGGGGTTCTCTGGAAACACCATATATTTT.

This clone turned up a few times. This chain uses TRBV4-1 with TRBJ2-3, with unresolved D. CDR1 is MGHRA and CDR2 is YSYEKL in the germline V gene. V was pared by 1 base and J by 9 bases, with 14 bases between. This CDR3 spans 14 amino acids. The CDR3 nucleotides read TGCGCCAGCAGCCAAGGCCCAGGCGCCGCGACGCAGTATTTT. It encodes CASSQGPGAATQYF.

This chain joins TRBV27 and TRBJ2-5, with 7 bases aligning to TRBD2. The J call may be wrong; the DNA end is better matched by TRBJ2-7. Germline loops: CDR1 MNHEY, CDR2 SMNVEV (reference sequence). This CDR3 has 15 amino acids. In nucleotides, the CDR3 is TGTGCCAGCAGTTTAAAGGCTAGCGGTTCCTACGAGCAGTACTTC. Amino acids: CASSLKASGSYEQYF.

The J gene is TRBJ2-7, the V gene TRBV30; 9 nucleotides line up with TRBD2. The junction had 3 bases not matched to a gene; V was cut back by 0 bases and J by 6 bases. CDR1 is GTSNPN, CDR2 SVGIG, per germline (reference sequence). The length of the CDR3 is 13 residues. CDR3 protein: CAWSVAGGGEQYF. The CDR3 DNA reads TGTGCCTGGAGTGTAGCGGGAGGCGGCGAGCAGTACTTC.

This clone was detected only a few times. The V call is TRBV5-5, the J call TRBJ2-1; no definite D call. The CDR3 is made up of 15 amino acids. V was trimmed by 2 bases and J by 0 bases, leaving 9 bases between them. CDR1 is SGHKS and CDR2 is YYEKEE in the germline V gene (reference sequence). CDR3 loop: CASSFIRSSYNEQFF. CDR3 nucleotide sequence: TGTGCCAGCAGCTTCATCAGAAGCTCCTACAATGAGCAGTTCTTC.

The chain links TRBV5-1 to TRBJ2-3; D is unclear. The V end was cut by 2 bases, the J end by 0 bases, with 7 bases between. Germline V gives CDR1 SGHRS, CDR2 YFSETQ. The CDR3 extends over 14 amino acids. The CDR3 is CASSFSSSTDTQYF. CDR3 DNA sequence: TGCGCCAGCAGCTTTAGTAGTAGCACAGATACGCAGTATTTT.

The rearrangement links TRBV20-1 to TRBJ1-2, with a possible D match to TRBD1 (5 bases). This CDR3 is built from 11 residues. From germline, CDR1 is DFQATT and CDR2 SNEGSKA (reference sequence). CDR3 nucleotides: TGCGTGGGGGGGGACCTAAGGGGCTACACCTTC. It yields the protein CVGGDLRGYTF.

The chain has TRBV25-1 and TRBJ2-5; the match to TRBD1 covers 11 bases. CDR1 MGHDK and CDR2 SYGVNS come from the germline V gene. The CDR3 spans 17 residues. Trimming removed 5 bases from V and 4 bases from J; junction bases left unmatched: 12. The CDR3 region has the DNA TGTGCCAGCAGTAGGACAGGGGGCAGATCGGGGGGAGAGACCCAGTACTTC. Translated, it gives CASSRTGGRSGGETQYF.

V is TRBV10-2 and J is TRBJ2-1; a possible D gene is TRBD2 (6 bases). The ends were cut back, 6 bases at V and 5 bases at J, with 11 bases in the middle. Germline values: CDR1 WSHSY, CDR2 SAAADI. The CDR3 loop spans 13 amino acids. The CDR3 spells CASSGTLNNEQFF. In DNA form, the CDR3 reads TGCGCCAGCAGCGGGACTTTAAACAATGAGCAGTTCTTC.

The chain combines TRBV19 with TRBJ2-2; 12 nucleotides line up with TRBD2. Per the germline V gene, CDR1 is LNHDA and CDR2 is SQIVND (reference sequence). This CDR3 contains 17 residues. The trim removed 4 bases at V and 0 bases at J, leaving 3 bases unmatched. DNA for the CDR3: TGTGCCAGTAGTAAGCGGACTAGCGGGGCGAACACCGGGGAGCTGTTTTTT. Its translation is CASSKRTSGANTGELFF.

A single count supports this clone. The chain uses TRBV7-9 and TRBJ1-1; TRBD1 is a possible D gene (6 bases). This CDR3 is built from 18 residues. The germline gives CDR1 SEHNR, CDR2 FQNEAQ (reference sequence). Trimming shortened V by 5 bases and J by 4 bases, and 26 bases separated the two germline ends. The CDR3 nucleotides read TGTGCCAGCAGCCCCCTATCGGGACACCAATCCAGTGGCACTGAAGCTTTCTTT. Protein sequence: CASSPLSGHQSSGTEAFF. Variable domain in full (rest from reference TRBV7-9 and TRBJ1-1): DTGVSQNPRHKITKRGQNVTFRCDPISEHNRLYWYRQTLGQGPEFLTYFQNEAQLEKSRLLSDRFSAERPKGSFSTLEIQRTEQGDSAMYLCASSPLSGHQSSGTEAFFGQGTRLTVV.

The V call is TRBV7-6, the J call TRBJ2-7, with TRBD1 matching over 12 bases. The CDR3 length is 16 residues. Germline V gene lookup returns CDR1 SGHVS and CDR2 FNYEAQ. The V segment lost 1 base and the J segment 7 bases; nucleotides outside the gene matches: 8. This CDR3 is CASSLGGQGALREQYF. DNA of the CDR3: TGTGCCAGCAGCTTAGGGGGACAGGGGGCGCTGAGGGAGCAGTACTTC.

This clone came up once. The V call is TRBV30, the J call TRBJ1-4; 7 nucleotides align to TRBD1. This CDR3 contains 13 residues. Germline loops: CDR1 GTSNPN, CDR2 SVGIG (reference sequence). V lost 2 bases to trimming and J lost 8 bases; unmatched junction nucleotides: 5. CDR3 protein: CAWSRQGREKLFF. Written as DNA, the CDR3 is TGTGCCTGGAGTCGACAGGGACGGGAAAAACTGTTTTTT.